Following are 23 T cell receptor beta chains from one sample sequenced in a study of T cells in tuberculosis. Sequencing used immunoSEQ multiplex PCR; TCRdb keeps in-frame clones, though not all of them. The data hold approximately 30,000 clones, with more than 85% observed a single time. The sequenced material came from PBMCs. The receptors come from a donor aged 10-29 years with latent tuberculosis or without tuberculosis infection.

The V gene is TRBV5-8, the J gene TRBJ1-1, with 10 bases matching TRBD1. The trim removed 3 bases at V and 7 bases at J, leaving 12 bases unmatched. Germline V gene data show CDR1 as SGHTS and CDR2 as YDEGEE. The CDR3 length is 16 residues. The CDR3 bases are TGTGCCAGCAGCTCTAAGGGGGGACAGGGGATGATTGAAGCTTTCTTT. Translation gives CASSSKGGQGMIEAFF.

V usage is TRBV6-6 and J usage is TRBJ2-7, with D uncertain. Trimming removed 4 bases from V and 3 bases from J, with 7 bases in between. Germline lookup yields CDR1 MNHNY and CDR2 SVGAGI (reference sequence). This CDR3 has 12 residues. CDR3 region: CASSSTSYEQYF. Written as DNA, the CDR3 is TGTGCCAGCAGTTCCACGAGCTACGAGCAGTACTTC.

This clone was seen once. The chain combines TRBV5-5 with TRBJ1-1, with D possibly being TRBD1 (5 bases). The CDR3 is made up of 15 amino acids. In germline, CDR1 is SGHKS, CDR2 YYEKEE (reference sequence). V was clipped by 1 base and J by 0 bases, with 10 bases between them. This chain's CDR3 is CASSLWAGMNTEAFF. The CDR3 DNA is TGTGCCAGCAGCTTGTGGGCAGGGATGAACACTGAAGCTTTCTTT.

This clone was seen only a few times. The chain employs TRBV2 and TRBJ1-5; the D is unclear. The CDR3 runs 14 residues. CDR1 is SNHLY and CDR2 is FYNNEI in the germline V gene. Trimming left V 2 bases short and J 6 bases short, with 11 bases between. CDR3: CASSEMVRIQPQHF. CDR3 sequence (DNA): TGTGCCAGCAGTGAAATGGTGAGGATTCAGCCCCAGCATTTT.

This chain connects TRBV6-5 to TRBJ1-6, with D possibly TRBD1 on 5 matching bases. The CDR3 loop spans 16 amino acids. Looked up from germline, CDR1 is MNHEY and CDR2 is SVGAGI. Trimming shortened V by 2 bases and J by 8 bases, and 16 bases separated the two germline ends. The CDR3 nucleotides are TGTGCCAGCAGTTACCTTCTGGACATTTGGTATTCACCCCTCCACTTT. Protein sequence: CASSYLLDIWYSPLHF.

This clone has a handful of counts. This rearrangement joins TRBV2 to TRBJ1-6; D gene unclear. This CDR3 is built from 13 residues. V was cut by 7 bases and J by 10 bases, with 14 bases left in between. In germline, CDR1 is SNHLY, CDR2 FYNNEI. The CDR3 region is CASIPSGLSPLHF. The CDR3 region has the DNA TGTGCCAGCATTCCCTCGGGTTTATCACCCCTCCACTTT.

The CDR3 is CASSSWPGTGKGNEQFF. As DNA, the CDR3 is TGTGCCAGCAGCTCCTGGCCCGGGACAGGTAAGGGAAATGAGCAGTTCTTC. The chain carries TRBV5-6 and TRBJ2-1, with 8 bases lining up with TRBD1. This CDR3 spans 17 amino acids. Germline CDR1 reads SGHDT; CDR2 reads YYEEEE. The ends lost 3 bases at V and 7 bases at J; junction bases unmatched: 15.

V usage is TRBV5-4 and J usage is TRBJ2-1; tentatively, D is TRBD1 (6 bases). Germline assignment: CDR1 SGHNT and CDR2 YYREEE (reference sequence). Trimming pared 1 base from V and 5 bases from J, leaving 10 bases between. The CDR3 is 14 residues long. CDR3 protein: CASSLNAGDNEQFF. The CDR3 bases are TGTGCCAGCAGCTTGAATGCAGGGGACAATGAGCAGTTCTTC.

In this sample, this clone turned up a few times. The rearrangement joins TRBV19 to TRBJ2-7; TRBD1 matches at 9 bases. CDR3 length: 15 amino acids. Germline CDR1 is LNHDA and CDR2 is SQIVND (reference sequence). The junction had 9 bases not matched to a gene; V was cut back by 3 bases and J by 6 bases. The DNA for the CDR3 is TGTGCCAGTAGTATGGTCCTGGACAGGGGCCGCGAGCAGTACTTC. Amino acid sequence: CASSMVLDRGREQYF. Full variable domain (missing parts from reference TRBV19 and TRBJ2-7): DGGITQSPKYLFRKEGQNVTLSCEQNLNHDAMYWYRQDPGQGLRLIYYSQIVNDFQKGDIAEGYSVSREKKESFPLTVTSAQKNPTAFYLCASSMVLDRGREQYFGPGTRLTVT.

The chain joins TRBV28 to TRBJ2-1; the match to TRBD1 covers 7 bases. The junction had 17 bases not matched to a gene; V was cut back by 2 bases and J by 4 bases. The CDR3 extends over 19 amino acids. CDR1 is MDHEN, CDR2 SYDVKM, per germline. Here the CDR3 reads CASSLVSMGSGTVYNEQFF. CDR3 coding DNA: TGTGCCAGCAGTTTAGTATCGATGGGGTCCGGGACAGTATACAATGAGCAGTTCTTC.

This clone was seen a single time. V is TRBV15 and J is TRBJ2-5; a weak D match, TRBD2 (6 bases). V was shortened by 2 bases and J by 5 bases, with 9 bases between the two germline ends. This CDR3 contains 13 residues. The germline V gene has CDR1 LNHNV and CDR2 YYDKDF (reference sequence). CDR3 sequence (DNA): TGTGCCACCAGCAGACTAGCGACCGAGACCCAGTACTTC. Protein product: CATSRLATETQYF. The full variable domain, with the rest looked up from reference TRBV15 and TRBJ2-5, is DAMVIQNPRYQVTQFGKPVTLSCSQTLNHNVMYWYQQKSSQAPKLLFHYYDKDFNNEADTPDNFQSRRPNTSFCFLDIRSPGLGDTAMYLCATSRLATETQYFGPGTRLLVL.

The chain recombines TRBV5-1 with TRBJ1-1; no clear D. The V end lost 0 bases, the J end lost 0 bases, and 6 bases lay between the germline ends. The CDR3 is made up of 14 amino acids. Germline V CDR1 and CDR2: SGHRS, YFSETQ. This CDR3 reads CASSLGDMNTEAFF. CDR3 bases: TGCGCCAGCAGCTTGGGAGATATGAACACTGAAGCTTTCTTT.

This chain connects TRBV4-1 to TRBJ2-2; D not certain. Per the germline V gene, CDR1 is MGHRA and CDR2 is YSYEKL. V was trimmed by 4 bases and J by 1 base, leaving 10 bases between them. The CDR3 sequence is 15 residues long. The CDR3 DNA sequence: TGCGCCAGCAGCCTCTGGTCCGGGAACACCGGGGAGCTGTTTTTT. It translates to CASSLWSGNTGELFF.

The rearrangement uses TRBV7-3 and TRBJ2-7; weak D call: TRBD2 (5 bases). Germline V CDR1 and CDR2: SGHTA, FQGTGA. V was shortened by 11 bases and J by 3 bases, with 29 bases between the two germline ends. The CDR3 covers 17 residues. CDR3 sequence (DNA): TGTGCCCTCAAGGACTCCCTTCCCCGGTTATGGGGCTACGAGCAGTACTTC. Amino acid sequence: CALKDSLPRLWGYEQYF.

The table lists this clone with a count of one. The chain couples TRBV28 to TRBJ2-4; D not certain. The V gene lost 10 bases and the J gene lost 0 bases, with 19 bases spanning the gap. From germline, CDR1 is MDHEN and CDR2 SYDVKM. The CDR3 is made up of 16 amino acids. The CDR3 protein is CATLPQAGRAKNIQYF. The CDR3 DNA reads as TGTGCCACCCTCCCCCAGGCAGGAAGAGCCAAAAACATTCAGTACTTC.

The sample holds one count of this clone. The chain recombines TRBV30 with TRBJ2-7; D gene unclear. The CDR3 has 14 residues. Trimming stripped 3 bases from V and 0 bases from J, with 12 bases between. Germline CDR1 reads GTSNPN; CDR2 reads SVGIG (reference sequence). The CDR3 here is CAWSPPVSSYEQYF. The CDR3 coding sequence is TGTGCCTGGAGCCCCCCGGTTAGCTCCTACGAGCAGTACTTC.

V usage is TRBV6-6 and J usage is TRBJ2-3, with 10 bases fitting TRBD1. CDR1 and CDR2 (germline): MNHNY, SVGAGI (reference sequence). CDR3 length: 15 residues. Trimming removed 9 bases from V and 6 bases from J; junction bases left unmatched: 12. DNA for the CDR3: TGTGCCAGTCAATCCCGGGACAGGGGTGTCGATACGCAGTATTTT. This sequence encodes CASQSRDRGVDTQYF.

The chain couples TRBV4-3 to TRBJ1-3, with TRBD1 matching 10 bases. The V and J ends lost 3 bases and 0 bases, in that order; junction bases with no gene match: 5. The CDR3 has 17 amino acids. In germline, CDR1 is LGHNA, CDR2 YSLEER. CDR3: CASSQDRGRGSGNTIYF. As DNA, the CDR3 is TGCGCCAGCAGCCAGGACAGGGGGAGGGGCTCTGGAAACACCATATATTTT.

The CDR3 loop is CASSLEGWGRTVASTGELFF. In DNA, the CDR3 is TGTGCCAGCAGCTTAGAGGGTTGGGGTCGGACAGTCGCCTCGACCGGGGAGCTGTTTTTT. The chain carries TRBV11-3 and TRBJ2-2, with D possibly being TRBD1 (6 bases). The germline V gene encodes CDR1 SGHNT and CDR2 YENEEA. The CDR3 is 20 amino acids. V was clipped by 0 bases and J by 5 bases, with 25 bases between them.

The chain couples TRBV7-2 to TRBJ1-4; D not resolved. Germline V lookup: CDR1 SGHTA, CDR2 FQGNSA. V was cut by 5 bases and J by 2 bases, with 12 bases left in between. CDR3 length equals 15 residues. CDR3 in amino acids: CASSPQSGTNEKLFF. The CDR3 DNA sequence: TGTGCCAGCAGCCCCCAGTCGGGGACTAATGAAAAACTGTTTTTT.

This sequence joins TRBV4-3 and TRBJ2-7, with TRBD1 matching 7 bases. The CDR3 runs 14 residues. V shed 5 bases, J shed 5 bases, and the junction held 9 bases outside the gene matches. Germline CDR1 is LGHNA and CDR2 is YSLEER. The CDR3 sequence is CASSFRQGVHEQYF. CDR3 DNA sequence: TGCGCCAGCAGCTTCAGACAGGGCGTACACGAGCAGTACTTC.

The chain couples TRBV5-6 to TRBJ1-2; the D gene is possibly TRBD1 (6 bases). The CDR3 runs 14 residues. CDR1 and CDR2 from the germline V gene are SGHDT and YYEEEE. The V and J ends lost 1 base and 6 bases respectively, with 13 bases between them. The CDR3 DNA reads as TGTGCCAGCAGCTTGTGGCAGGCAGGGGATGGCTACACCTTC. It translates to CASSLWQAGDGYTF.

CDR3 residues: CASSLRDFYNEQFF. The CDR3 DNA is TGTGCCAGCAGCCTCCGGGACTTTTACAATGAGCAGTTCTTC. The V gene is TRBV14, the J gene TRBJ2-1; perhaps TRBD2 as D (6 bases). V lost 4 bases and J lost 4, with 11 bases in between. The CDR3 covers 14 residues. In germline, CDR1 is SGHDN, CDR2 FVKESK.